These 4 T cell receptor beta chains share one sample of origin, sequenced in a study of blood T cell repertoires in COVID-19. The protocol was immunoSEQ multiplex PCR, while the TCRdb copy is restricted to in-frame clones and leaves out a portion. The sample consists of about 200,000 clones, under 80% of them appearing once. Source material: PBMCs or T cells enriched from blood (not recorded which). The source is a woman aged 45 to 65 with acute COVID-19.

The chain carries TRBV6-5 and TRBJ2-7; 7 bases are a match to TRBD1. CDR1 is MNHEY, CDR2 SVGAGI, per germline. This CDR3 is 12 amino acids long. With V trimmed by 6 bases and J by 10 bases, 9 bases remained unmatched. The CDR3 region has the DNA TGTGCCAGCAGCGGGGACAGCGCCCATCAGTACGTC. Translation gives CASSGDSAHQYV.

This chain links TRBV4-1 with TRBJ1-1; tentatively, D is TRBD1 (5 bases). Germline V gene data show CDR1 as MGHRA and CDR2 as YSYEKL. There are 15 residues in the CDR3. Trimming took off 1 base at V and 1 base at J, with 10 bases between the two ends. CDR3 nucleotide sequence: TGCGCCAGCAGCCAAGCGGGGGGGAGGAACACTGAAGCTTTCTTT. It encodes CASSQAGGRNTEAFF.

The V gene is TRBV19, the J gene TRBJ1-4; D is undetermined. The V end was cut by 6 bases, the J end by 2 bases, with 10 bases between. Germline V gene lookup returns CDR1 LNHDA and CDR2 SQIVND (reference sequence). The CDR3 is 14 residues long. Written as DNA, the CDR3 is TGTGCCAGTAGCCCAAGCCGTACTAATGAAAAACTGTTTTTT. Protein: CASSPSRTNEKLFF.

J is TRBJ2-4 and V is TRBV5-4; 9 nucleotides line up with TRBD1. Germline lookup yields CDR1 SGHNT and CDR2 YYREEE (reference sequence). The CDR3 is 15 amino acids. Germline trimming cut 5 bases from V and 5 bases from J; bases unmatched to any gene: 8. The CDR3 reads CASSPKQGAQNIQYF. CDR3 nucleotides: TGTGCCAGCAGTCCCAAACAGGGGGCGCAAAACATTCAGTACTTC.